These T cell receptor beta chains were read from a single sample in a study of blood T cell repertoires in COVID-19. Profiling relied on immunoSEQ multiplex PCR, and the TCRdb table lists in-frame clones only, not all of them. The sample holds some 270,000 clones, around 86% seen once. The sample consisted of PBMCs or T cells enriched from blood (not recorded which). All receptors come from a woman aged 40 to 50 who had recovered from COVID-19. CDR3s include the opening cysteine and the closing phenylalanine or tryptophan. The D gene is left open where the match is weak. Not every row has a clone size; where given, it reads once, few, many or a size class.

V: TRBV7-8
size: NA
J: TRBJ2-2
D: TRBD1
CDR3: CASSRGQGTGELFF
DNA: TGTGCCAGCAGCCGGGGACAGGGTACCGGGGAGCTGTTTTTT

V: TRBV30
size: NA
J: TRBJ2-5
D: NA
CDR3: CAWYPGQSGKYF
DNA: TGTGCCTGGTATCCGGGACAATCGGGAAAGTACTTC

V: TRBV25-1
size: NA
J: TRBJ1-5
D: NA
CDR3: CATHIQTEKFSNQPQHF
DNA: TGTGCCACCCACATTCAGACAGAAAAATTTAGCAATCAGCCCCAGCATTTT

V: TRBV2
size: once
J: TRBJ1-1
D: NA
CDR3: CASGGTEAFF
DNA: TGTGCCTCCGGAGGTACTGAAGCTTTCTTT

V: TRBV4-1
size: NA
J: TRBJ1-2
D: NA
CDR3: CASSQDRGLANYGYTF
DNA: TGCGCCAGCAGCCAAGATCGGGGGTTAGCTAACTATGGCTACACCTTC

V: TRBV3-1/TRBV3-2
size: NA
J: TRBJ2-7
D: NA
CDR3: CASSQGAPGEQYF
DNA: TGTGCCAGCAGCCAGGGGGCTCCGGGGGAGCAGTACTTC

V: TRBV2
size: NA
J: TRBJ1-2
D: TRBD1
CDR3: CASSVDRAWGYTF
DNA: TGTGCCAGCAGTGTAGACAGGGCGTGGGGCTACACCTTC

V: TRBV2
size: NA
J: TRBJ1-4
D: NA
CDR3: CASRPRTVYEKLFF
DNA: TGTGCCAGCAGACCGAGGACTGTTTACGAAAAACTGTTTTTT

V: TRBV7-2
size: NA
J: TRBJ2-5
D: TRBD2
CDR3: CASSSTSQTQYF
DNA: TGTGCCAGCAGCTCGACTAGCCAGACCCAGTACTTC

V: TRBV19
size: NA
J: TRBJ1-1
D: NA
CDR3: CASSPGTGWANTEAFF
DNA: TGTGCCAGTAGTCCCGGAACAGGGTGGGCGAACACTGAAGCTTTCTTT

V: TRBV6-5
size: NA
J: TRBJ1-1
D: NA
CDR3: CASSPQGTEAFF
DNA: TGTGCCAGCAGTCCACAGGGAACTGAAGCTTTCTTT

V: TRBV6-1
size: NA
J: TRBJ2-7
D: TRBD1
CDR3: CASSELGQGSYEQYF
DNA: TGTGCCAGCAGTGAACTCGGACAGGGATCCTACGAGCAGTACTTC

V: TRBV6-5
size: few
J: TRBJ1-2
D: NA
CDR3: CASTSYRPNNYGYTF
DNA: TGTGCCAGCACCTCCTACAGACCGAATAACTATGGCTACACCTTC

V: TRBV30
size: NA
J: TRBJ1-4
D: NA
CDR3: CAWSWASHEKLFF
DNA: TGTGCCTGGAGTTGGGCTTCCCACGAAAAACTGTTTTTT

V: TRBV30
size: NA
J: TRBJ1-1
D: TRBD1
CDR3: CAWSPGTAREAFF
DNA: TGTGCCTGGAGTCCAGGGACAGCACGTGAAGCTTTCTTT

V: TRBV18
size: NA
J: TRBJ2-7
D: TRBD1
CDR3: CASSTGTGTSYEQYF
DNA: TGTGCCAGCTCAACGGGGACAGGAACCTCCTACGAGCAGTACTTC

V: TRBV11-2
size: NA
J: TRBJ2-3
D: NA
CDR3: CASGSNGLTDTQYF
DNA: TGTGCCAGCGGATCCAATGGGCTCACAGATACGCAGTATTTT

V: TRBV6-2/TRBV6-3
size: once
J: TRBJ2-5
D: TRBD1
CDR3: CASSLRGQGVQETQYF
DNA: TGTGCCAGCAGCTTAAGGGGACAGGGAGTCCAAGAGACCCAGTACTTC

V: TRBV7-2
size: NA
J: TRBJ1-1
D: NA
CDR3: CASSLSWTTSNTEAFF
DNA: TGTGCCAGCAGCTTAAGTTGGACTACCTCGAACACTGAAGCTTTCTTT

V: TRBV19
size: NA
J: TRBJ1-2
D: NA
CDR3: CASIHSRTDWGYTF
DNA: TGTGCCAGTATTCATTCGAGGACAGACTGGGGCTACACCTTC

V: TRBV3-1/TRBV3-2
size: NA
J: TRBJ1-2
D: TRBD1
CDR3: CASSQDGHRGHGYTF
DNA: TGTGCCAGCAGCCAAGATGGCCACAGGGGGCATGGCTACACCTTC

V: TRBV5-6
size: few
J: TRBJ2-7
D: NA
CDR3: CASSLGRRYPQYF
DNA: TGTGCCAGCAGCTTGGGGCGGAGGTACCCGCAGTACTTC

V: TRBV4-1
size: NA
J: TRBJ1-2
D: NA
CDR3: CASSQGHRVGNYGYTF
DNA: TGCGCCAGCAGCCAGGGGCATCGGGTGGGTAACTATGGCTACACCTTC

V: TRBV19
size: NA
J: TRBJ1-4
D: NA
CDR3: CASSAGTGQKLFF
DNA: TGTGCCAGTAGTGCCGGTACAGGGCAAAAACTGTTTTTT

V: TRBV6-1
size: NA
J: TRBJ1-5
D: NA
CDR3: CASSEARQQGNQPQHF
DNA: TGTGCCAGCAGTGAAGCAAGACAGCAGGGCAATCAGCCCCAGCATTTT

V: TRBV29-1
size: NA
J: TRBJ1-1
D: NA
CDR3: CSVEEVGGQAFF
DNA: TGCAGCGTTGAAGAAGTGGGGGGACAAGCTTTCTTT

V: TRBV11-2
size: NA
J: TRBJ1-2
D: NA
CDR3: CASSFQGSYGYTF
DNA: TGTGCCAGCAGCTTTCAGGGTAGCTATGGCTACACCTTC

V: TRBV5-1
size: NA
J: TRBJ1-3
D: NA
CDR3: CASRANTESGTIYF
DNA: TGCGCCAGCCGCGCGAACACCGAATCGGGCACCATATATTTT

V: TRBV7-2
size: NA
J: TRBJ2-7
D: NA
CDR3: CASSLVWGRPTYEQYF
DNA: TGTGCCAGCAGCTTAGTGTGGGGGAGGCCGACCTACGAGCAGTACTTC

V: TRBV7-2
size: NA
J: TRBJ2-7
D: TRBD2
CDR3: CASSLSGGQTYEQYF
DNA: TGTGCCAGCAGCTTGAGCGGGGGGCAGACCTACGAGCAGTACTTC

V: TRBV10-2
size: NA
J: TRBJ1-5
D: NA
CDR3: CASSGSTKNQPQHF
DNA: TGCGCCAGCAGTGGTTCGACTAAAAATCAGCCCCAGCATTTT

V: TRBV14
size: once
J: TRBJ2-2
D: NA
CDR3: CASSQVRTGELFF
DNA: TGTGCCAGCAGCCAAGTTCGGACCGGGGAGCTGTTTTTT

V: TRBV4-1
size: many
J: TRBJ1-2
D: TRBD1
CDR3: CASSPLLGAGGNYGYTF
DNA: TGCGCCAGCAGCCCCTTGCTCGGGGCAGGGGGAAACTATGGCTACACCTTC

V: TRBV4-1
size: NA
J: TRBJ1-2
D: NA
CDR3: CASSPRGSESYGYTF
DNA: TGCGCCAGCAGCCCCCGTGGGAGCGAATCTTATGGCTACACCTTC

V: TRBV4-1
size: NA
J: TRBJ2-1
D: TRBD2
CDR3: CASSQDRPSGRAGEQFF
DNA: TGCGCCAGCAGCCAAGATCGGCCTAGCGGGAGGGCAGGTGAGCAGTTCTTC

V: TRBV14
size: NA
J: TRBJ1-4
D: NA
CDR3: CASSQRQYMGKLFF
DNA: TGTGCCAGCAGCCAGCGACAGTATATGGGAAAACTGTTTTTT

V: TRBV10-1
size: NA
J: TRBJ2-3
D: NA
CDR3: CASTPGNGPDTQYF
DNA: TGCGCCAGCACCCCGGGAAACGGGCCAGATACGCAGTATTTT

V: TRBV5-1
size: NA
J: TRBJ2-5
D: TRBD2
CDR3: CASSLTASGGQETQYF
DNA: TGCGCCAGCAGCTTGACGGCTAGCGGGGGACAAGAGACCCAGTACTTC

V: TRBV3-1/TRBV3-2
size: NA
J: TRBJ1-5
D: NA
CDR3: CASSPELLSSNQPQHF
DNA: TGTGCCAGCAGTCCCGAACTCCTTAGTAGCAATCAGCCCCAGCATTTT

V: TRBV13
size: NA
J: TRBJ2-3
D: NA
CDR3: CASSLGAGTDTQYF
DNA: TGTGCCAGCAGCTTAGGGGCCGGCACAGATACGCAGTATTTT

V: TRBV18
size: once
J: TRBJ2-1
D: NA
CDR3: CASSPGLLPYNEQFF
DNA: TGTGCCAGCTCACCTGGCTTATTACCCTACAATGAGCAGTTCTTC

V: TRBV18
size: many
J: TRBJ2-7
D: TRBD1
CDR3: CASSLTGTGGGEQYF
DNA: TGTGCCAGCTCACTTACCGGGACAGGGGGCGGCGAGCAGTACTTC

V: TRBV7-2
size: NA
J: TRBJ2-7
D: TRBD1
CDR3: CASSLARLSFTTAGQGPYEQYF
DNA: TGTGCCAGCAGCTTAGCCCGTCTAAGCTTTACAACGGCGGGACAGGGACCCTACGAGCAGTACTTC